The T cell receptor (beta chain) described here comes from a study of T cells after yellow fever vaccination. This CDR3 has 14 residues. Germline lookup yields CDR1 DFQATT and CDR2 SNEGSKA (reference sequence). V lost 3 bases to trimming and J lost 3 bases; unmatched junction nucleotides: 5. Synthesis of TCR cDNA relied on 5'RACE template switching, which attached a universal primer site and UMIs. TCRdb redid the calling of the 5' RACE reads with MiXCR, one entry per CDR3 protein. The sample has a few hundred thousand distinct CDR3 sequences, 19% seen once; the top ten hold 14%. This clonotype was recorded a few times.

This chain links TRBV20-1 with TRBJ2-1; 7 bases align to TRBD2. The TCR sequence derives from a man aged 30 to 39 who received the YFV17D yellow fever vaccine. Here the sequenced sample was PBMCs, taken 15 days after the yellow fever booster vaccination. The CDR3 DNA reads TGCAGTGCTAGTCGCGGGAGCCACTACAATGAGCAGTTCTTC. Translating gives CSASRGSHYNEQFF.